The T cell receptor (beta chain) under discussion was sequenced for a study of T-cell memory formation after mild COVID-19. On the study more broadly: Largely donor-specific TCR clusters were found.

Trimming cost V 2 bases and J 4 bases, with 15 bases left between them. Germline CDR1 is SGHRS and CDR2 is YFSETQ. The CDR3 has 15 residues. TCRdb re-called the 5' RACE reads with MiXCR, one entry per CDR3 protein. The data hold some 120,000 distinct CDR3 sequences, with less than 6.5% observed a single time. Overall study findings and caveats: Clones that shrank (day 15 to 85) were balanced CD4/CD8, whereas later expanders leaned CD4+.

This clonotype was seen at least ten times. No antigen is known for it. The source is an adult woman who had mild COVID-19 (a few samples of this study predate the infection). Cell type and time point are not known. The rearrangement uses TRBV5-1 and TRBJ1-1; D ambiguous. Sequencing was performed on PBMCs or a T cell subset sorted from them (not recorded which). The CDR3 DNA is TGCGCCAGCAGCTTTGTCGACGGGCTGGGCACTGAAGCTTTCTTT. Translating gives CASSFVDGLGTEAFF.